This entry concerns a single T cell receptor (beta chain). What it binds is unknown. The CDR3 runs to 12 residues. V was shortened by 3 bases and J by 3 bases, with 5 bases between the two germline ends. Germline CDR1 is SGHVS and CDR2 is FQNEAQ. This entry is derived from a study of OX40 agonist ivuxolimab in advanced cancers. Study-level points and caveats: Clonal expansion by week 6 occurred in CD4+ and CD8+ blood T cells (at 0.1 to 3.0 mg/kg). Expanded clones tended on average to be more numerous among CD8+ T cells than CD4+. Low normalized clonal expansion also occurred in some nonresponding patients.

Baseline, cycle 4 day 1, and cycle 7 day 1 were the blood sampling points. The table came from immunoSEQ multiplex PCR; TCRdb's copy has only in-frame clones and leaves some out. The sample lists some 66,000 clones; roughly 80% were seen once. This chain joins TRBV7-8 and TRBJ2-5, with D uncertain. The sample here was CD4+ or CD8+ T cells sorted from blood, taken in a trial of the OX40 agonist ivuxolimab. The receptor comes from an adult with an advanced solid tumor such as melanoma, head and neck, liver or kidney cancer. CDR3 region: CASSFTEETQYF. The CDR3 DNA is TGTGCCAGCAGCTTCACTGAAGAGACCCAGTACTTC.